This T cell receptor (beta chain) is from a study of immune evolution from preneoplasia to lung adenocarcinoma. Measured with immunoSEQ multiplex PCR; TCRdb has only the in-frame clones, and not every one. The sample consists of approximately 4,400 clones, over 75% of them appearing once. General study findings and limits: Normal lung had highest clonality; later lesions appeared denser, more diverse.

This clone was seen only a few times. Its antigen is as yet unknown. Sequencing input: FFPE lung adenocarcinoma in situ tissue. The clonotype comes from a person aged 55-85 years with lung adenocarcinoma.

The CDR3 DNA follows: TGTGCCAGCAGCCAAGATCCGGGACATTACGAGCAGTACTTC. This translates into CASSQDPGHYEQYF. The chain joins TRBV4-2 to TRBJ2-7, with D possibly TRBD1 on 6 matching bases. Looked up from germline, CDR1 is LGHNA and CDR2 is YNFKEQ. Trimming cost V 0 bases and J 4 bases, with 10 bases left between them. This CDR3 comprises 14 residues.